These 26 T cell receptor beta chains were sequenced from one sample in a study of regulatory T cells in long-lasting Graves disease. With iRepertoire HTBI primers and Arm-PCR of CDR3 regions, TCR beta libraries were built. TCRdb processed the multiplex PCR reads anew with MiXCR; each CDR3 protein has one entry. Counted here are about 660,000 distinct CDR3 sequences, 30% occurring once; the ten biggest clones make up about 42%. Time point: persistent/refractory GD, antithyroid drugs over 5 years with positive TRAb. RNA extracted from PBMCs served as the sequencing template. Here the sequenced sample was peripheral blood mononuclear cells (PBMCs), taken when the disease was refractory, from a patient treated with antithyroid drugs. The receptors were sampled from a female donor with Graves disease.

About this clonotype itself: A read error is likely, as this CDR3 ends without the conserved phenylalanine or tryptophan. The chain combines TRBV11-2 with TRBJ2-2, with unresolved D. Between the trimmed V and J ends, which lost 1 base and 6 bases, there was a span of 0 bases. This CDR3 is built from 11 residues. CDR1 is SGHAT, CDR2 FQNNGV, per germline. CDR3 region: CASSLAGELFL. The DNA for the CDR3 is TGTGCCAGCAGCTTAGCCGGGGAGCTGTTTCTT.

The J gene is TRBJ1-1, the V gene TRBV19, with D perhaps TRBD1 (6 bases). This CDR3 spans 13 amino acids. Trimming cost V 9 bases and J 3 bases, with 14 bases left between them. Germline V gene sequence: CDR1 LNHDA, CDR2 SQIVND (reference sequence). The CDR3 region has the DNA TGTGCCAGCCAGCGCCCAGGGGACACTGAAGCTTTCTTT. Protein: CASQRPGDTEAFF. The full variable domain, with the rest looked up from reference TRBV19 and TRBJ1-1, is DGGITQSPKYLFRKEGQNVTLSCEQNLNHDAMYWYRQDPGQGLRLIYYSQIVNDFQKGDIAEGYSVSREKKESFPLTVTSAQKNPTAFYLCASQRPGDTEAFFGQGTRLTVV.

This clonotype was counted between two and nine times. The rearrangement links TRBV5-1 to TRBJ1-1; tentative D call: TRBD1 (6 bases). Germline CDR1 reads SGHRS; CDR2 reads YFSETQ. The CDR3 runs to 16 residues. Trimming removed 4 bases at V and 0 bases at J, with 16 bases between. The CDR3 DNA reads as TGCGCCAGCAGCGATGGGGCAGGGGTGTTGAACACTGAAGCTTTCTTT. This encodes CASSDGAGVLNTEAFF.

The genes are TRBV20-1 and TRBJ2-7; tentative D call: TRBD1 (6 bases). Trimming cost V 6 bases and J 1 base, with 10 bases left between them. There are 12 residues in the CDR3. Germline lookup yields CDR1 DFQATT and CDR2 SNEGSKA (reference sequence). CDR3 bases: TGCAGTGCAGGGGACACGTCCTACGAGCAGTACTTC. This codes for CSAGDTSYEQYF.

The rearrangement uses TRBV11-2 and TRBJ2-3, with TRBD2 matching over 7 bases. This CDR3 has 16 residues. Per the germline V gene, CDR1 is SGHAT and CDR2 is FQNNGV. V trimming: 5 bases; J trimming: 4 bases; junction bases outside the gene matches: 12. CDR3 protein: CASSSVMGGVADTQYF. CDR3 nucleotide sequence: TGTGCCAGCAGCAGCGTTATGGGAGGGGTGGCAGATACGCAGTATTTT.

This chain uses TRBV30 with TRBJ1-4; 9 nucleotides align to TRBD1. J was trimmed by 6 bases and V by 3 bases; bases with no gene match: 11. The CDR3 runs to 16 residues. CDR1 GTSNPN and CDR2 SVGIG come from the germline V gene (reference sequence). The CDR3: CAWSPGTGIWHEKLFF. DNA of the CDR3: TGTGCCTGGAGCCCCGGGACAGGGATTTGGCATGAAAAACTGTTTTTT. Full variable domain (missing parts from reference TRBV30 and TRBJ1-4): SQTIHQWPATLVQPVGSPLSLECTVEGTSNPNLYWYRQAAGRGLQLLFYSVGIGQISSEVPQNLSASRPQDRQFILSSKKLLLSDSGFYLCAWSPGTGIWHEKLFFGSGTQLSVL.

Details on this clonotype: This may be a read error: a much more frequent sequence differs by one nucleotide. V usage is TRBV5-1 and J usage is TRBJ1-4; no clear D. CDR3 length: 14 residues. Germline V lookup: CDR1 SGHRS, CDR2 YFSETQ. The V and J ends lost 0 bases and 5 bases respectively, with 8 bases between them. In DNA, the CDR3 is TGCGCCAGCAGCTTGGACGGGGAGAATGAAAAACTGTTTTTT. Its translation is CASSLDGENEKLFF.

A remark on this clonotype: The junction and the germline gene differ at one end; a read error may be behind it. V usage is TRBV10-2 and J usage is TRBJ1-2; D is possibly TRBD1 (5 bases). This CDR3 region has 12 residues. Germline CDR1 and CDR2: WSHSY and SAAADI. CDR3 protein: CASSEAGLPGAF. The CDR3, as DNA: TGCGCCAGCAGTGAGGCCGGACTCCCGGGGGCCTTC.

The chain has TRBV6-1 and TRBJ1-2; a possible D gene is TRBD1 (6 bases). The V end was cut by 7 bases, the J end by 0 bases, with 12 bases between. Germline-derived CDR1 and CDR2 are MNHNS and SASEGT. CDR3 length: 14 residues. The CDR3 loop reads CASIRTDTNYGYTF. As DNA, the CDR3 is TGTGCCAGCATCAGGACAGATACTAACTATGGCTACACCTTC.

Ten or more counts support this clonotype. The chain recombines TRBV28 with TRBJ2-5, with D possibly matching TRBD1 (5 bases). Looked up from germline, CDR1 is MDHEN and CDR2 is SYDVKM. Trimming cost V 6 bases and J 5 bases, with 25 bases left between them. CDR3 length: 17 amino acids. The CDR3 is CASSRLEQADHMETQYF. DNA of the CDR3: TGTGCCAGCAGCCGCCTAGAACAGGCAGATCATATGGAGACCCAGTACTTC.

The chain couples TRBV29-1 to TRBJ1-1, with D perhaps TRBD1 (6 bases). This CDR3 spans 13 amino acids. Trimming pared 2 bases from V and 3 bases from J, leaving 10 bases between. Per the germline V gene, CDR1 is SQVTM and CDR2 is ANQGSEA. DNA of the CDR3: TGCAGCGTTGAATTAGGGGGGGACACTGAAGCTTTCTTT. Encoded protein: CSVELGGDTEAFF. Supplemented by reference TRBV29-1 and TRBJ1-1, the full variable domain reads SAVISQKPSRDICQRGTSLTIQCQVDSQVTMMFWYRQQPGQSLTLIATANQGSEATYESGFVIDKFPISRPNLTFSTLTVSNMSPEDSSIYLCSVELGGDTEAFFGQGTRLTVV.

The chain joins TRBV20-1 to TRBJ1-1, with unresolved D. The CDR3 is 13 residues long. With 3 bases removed from V and 1 base from J, the gap between germline ends came to 9 bases. In germline, CDR1 is DFQATT, CDR2 SNEGSKA (reference sequence). In nucleotides, the CDR3 is TGCAGTGCTAGGTGGCACAAGAACACTGAAGCTTTCTTT. Protein product: CSARWHKNTEAFF.

The chain links TRBV20-1 to TRBJ2-3, with D uncertain. The V end lost 0 bases, the J end lost 0 bases, and 10 bases lay between the germline ends. The germline V gene has CDR1 DFQATT and CDR2 SNEGSKA (reference sequence). This CDR3 is built from 15 residues. The CDR3: CSARDLRTSTDTQYF. CDR3 sequence (DNA): TGCAGTGCTAGAGATCTGAGAACTAGCACAGATACGCAGTATTTT.

The rearrangement links TRBV18 to TRBJ2-7; TRBD2 agrees at 9 bases. With 6 bases clipped from V and 4 bases from J, the junction kept 13 bases outside the gene matches. The CDR3 has 16 residues. Germline V gene data show CDR1 as KGHSH and CDR2 as LQKENI. This chain's CDR3 is CASSREVWTSAYEQYF. CDR3 nucleotides: TGTGCCAGCTCTCGGGAGGTGTGGACTAGCGCGTACGAGCAGTACTTC.

The chain recombines TRBV5-1 with TRBJ1-1; D not certain. Per the germline V gene, CDR1 is SGHRS and CDR2 is YFSETQ. V gave up 4 bases and J gave up 6 bases, with 19 bases separating them. The CDR3 extends over 15 amino acids. CDR3: CASSLTTETPPEAFF. The CDR3 bases are TGCGCCAGCAGCCTGACGACCGAGACCCCCCCTGAAGCTTTCTTT.

In its sample, this clonotype was seen a few times. J is TRBJ2-7 and V is TRBV19; TRBD2 matches at 10 bases. J gave up 3 bases and V 7 bases, and 3 bases lay outside the gene matches. CDR3 size: 13 residues. The germline V gene encodes CDR1 LNHDA and CDR2 SQIVND (reference sequence). CDR3 bases: TGTGCCAGTAACTTAGCGGGAGGCTACGAGCAGTACTTC. Translated: CASNLAGGYEQYF.

The chain employs TRBV7-9 and TRBJ1-1, with D possibly being TRBD1 (6 bases). This CDR3 has 15 residues. Germline V gives CDR1 SEHNR, CDR2 FQNEAQ (reference sequence). Trimming took 6 bases from V and 1 from J, leaving 15 bases between them. This chain's CDR3 is CASSPPGQKNTEAFF. CDR3 DNA: TGTGCCAGCAGTCCGCCGGGACAAAAGAACACTGAAGCTTTCTTT.

This clonotype was counted many times. The chain uses TRBV10-1 and TRBJ2-5; 9 bases are a match to TRBD2. Losses at the gene ends were 6 bases for V and 3 bases for J; bases not matched to a gene: 2. This CDR3 region has 13 residues. Germline loops: CDR1 WNHNN, CDR2 SYGVQD (reference sequence). The CDR3 protein is CASRRLAEETQYF. In DNA, the CDR3 is TGCGCCAGCAGAAGACTAGCGGAAGAGACCCAGTACTTC.

As regards this clonotype: A junction end diverges from the germline sequence, so it may reflect a read error. The chain uses TRBV11-2 and TRBJ1-2, with 9 bases identical to TRBD1. Germline V gene sequence: CDR1 SGHAT, CDR2 FQNNGV. The CDR3 contains 15 residues. For the CDR3, the DNA is TGTGCCAGCAGCAACAGGGACAGGGACAACTATGGCTACGCCTTC. It codes for CASSNRDRDNYGYAF.

The chain couples TRBV2 to TRBJ2-3; weak D call: TRBD2 (5 bases). The CDR3 consists of 14 residues. Germline values: CDR1 SNHLY, CDR2 FYNNEI. The germline V and J ends were trimmed by 7 bases and 0 bases, with 11 bases remaining between them. The chain's CDR3 is CASKSGGSTDTQYF. The CDR3 DNA reads TGTGCCAGCAAGAGTGGCGGGAGCACAGATACGCAGTATTTT.

This rearrangement joins TRBV12-3 or TRBV12-4 to TRBJ2-7; 7 nucleotides agree with TRBD2. J was trimmed by 6 bases and V by 6 bases; bases with no gene match: 11. The CDR3 is 14 residues long. The CDR3 reads CASSLIAGETEQYF. As DNA, the CDR3 is TGTGCCAGCAGCTTAATAGCGGGCGAGACCGAGCAGTACTTC.

This clonotype has more than one count but fewer than ten. This chain uses TRBV7-2 with TRBJ2-7; D assignment may be TRBD1 or TRBD2 (5 bases each). Germline CDR1 and CDR2: SGHTA and FQGNSA. This CDR3 is built from 14 residues. Trimming pared 4 bases from V and 1 base from J, leaving 11 bases between. CDR3 bases: TGTGCCAGCAGCTGGACAACGGGATCCTACGAGCAGTACTTC. Translating gives CASSWTTGSYEQYF.

This chain uses TRBV9 with TRBJ2-7; 7 bases fit TRBD1. Per the germline V gene, CDR1 is SGDLS and CDR2 is YYNGEE. The V gene end was trimmed by 0 bases and the J gene end by 1 base; junction bases not matched to a gene: 4. CDR3 length: 15 residues. CDR3 amino acids: CASSVGTGESYEQYF. CDR3 bases: TGTGCCAGCAGCGTAGGGACAGGCGAGTCCTACGAGCAGTACTTC. The entire variable domain, with the rest obtained from reference TRBV9 and TRBJ2-7, is as follows: DSGVTQTPKHLITATGQRVTLRCSPRSGDLSVYWYQQSLDQGLQFLIQYYNGEERAKGNILERFSAQQFPDLHSELNLSSLELGDSALYFCASSVGTGESYEQYFGPGTRLTVT.

Only a few counts were recorded for this clonotype. The chain carries TRBV10-3 and TRBJ2-7; D uncertain. V lost 2 bases to trimming and J lost 6 bases, with 11 bases between them. This CDR3 spans 13 amino acids. Germline V gene lookup returns CDR1 ENHRY and CDR2 SYGVKD. In DNA form, the CDR3 reads TGTGCCATCAGTGAGACAGATCCCCGCGAGCAGTACTTC. This translates into CAISETDPREQYF.

The gene calls are TRBV12-3 or TRBV12-4 and TRBJ2-7; D unresolved. CDR3 size: 12 residues. The ends were cut back, 2 bases at V and 8 bases at J, with 10 bases in the middle. Here the CDR3 reads CASSLTPPQQYF. CDR3 nucleotide sequence: TGTGCCAGCAGTTTAACACCGCCTCAGCAGTACTTC.

In the case of this clonotype: This may be a read error, as it is one base from a much larger clone. The CDR3 bases are TGTGCCAGCAGCCGGAGGGGGCACACCGGGGAGCTGTTTTTT. This sequence encodes CASSRRGHTGELFF. V and J are TRBV7-3 and TRBJ2-2, with a weak D call TRBD1 (7 bases). Per the germline V gene, CDR1 is SGHTA and CDR2 is FQGTGA. Deletions cut 5 bases from V and 3 bases from J, with 10 bases between. The CDR3 is 14 amino acids.